The present entry profiles one TCR beta chain with its context. There is no known antigen for this receptor. No base-level quality is on record; no much larger clone is a single base apart. This sample was included in a study of Tregs in tolerant kidney transplant recipients (dated by TCRdb to between 2018 and 2021). Regarding the complete study: Transplants used related donors with nonmyeloablative bone marrow transplantation; mixed chimerism was transient in the human trials. The study applied TCRbeta sequencing to find donor-specific regulatory T cells before combined kidney and bone marrow transplantation and then followed those same cells after transplant.

Reading from cysteine to phenylalanine, the CDR3 counts 15 amino acids. The retained sequence is limited to the CDR3, 45 bases, with the frame set at the first base. Trimming at the junction amounts to 4 bases on V and 1 base on J, and the germline ends lie 15 bases apart. Taken from the germline V gene, the CDR1 and CDR2 loops are SGHRS and YFSETQ. For TCRbeta CDR3 sequencing, genomic DNA from the sorted cells was extracted using the QIAGEN DNeasy Blood and Tissue Kit. High-throughput TCRbeta CDR3 sequencing, including PCR amplification with bias correction and internal controls, was performed commercially through immunoSEQ. The paper's data handling went like this. Unique productive TCRbeta sequences were defined by CDR3 nucleotide sequence where primers matched, otherwise by CDR3 amino acid sequence with Vbeta and Jbeta genes. Sorting error was corrected by removing sequences shared between sorted populations at a frequency ratio of 2:1 or less, and the remaining shared sequences were assigned to the higher population. Sequences were defined as donor-reactive when expanded at least 5-fold in CFSE-low cells versus unstimulated cells and present at a frequency of at least 0.01% in CFSE-low cells. Jensen-Shannon divergence, calculated on the top 100 TCRbeta sequences ranked by frequency, was used to quantify repertoire divergence. For any sample with multiple sequencing runs, sorting error was corrected in each run separately before the runs were pooled. TCRdb's version of the immuneACCESS table is confined to in-frame rearrangements and falls short of the full clone set. An unresolved V gene accounts for under half of the shortfall where checked; the remainder is of unknown origin. The V and J calls and clone size were taken over from that table, and D and trimming were inferred from the DNA. This sample is represented by 70,000 to 95,000 clones; about 91% of them were singletons. The leading ten clones occupy approximately 0.37% of the sample.

General conclusions and limits of the study: PCR primers changed over time for some patients, so nucleotide-level comparison across those patients' samples was not possible. In tolerant patients, donor-specific Tregs expanded more than Tregs overall, which suggests antigen-driven rather than nonspecific expansion. Expanding Tregs with activated donor B cells appeared to identify the most biologically relevant and donor-specific TCRbeta repertoire. Biological reproducibility was not examined directly, but technical replication error appeared to be minimal. The study was constrained by small patient numbers, and validation of the findings is required in larger populations and under other immunosuppression protocols.

The time point label here, explained by the study, means: blood sample drawn before combined kidney and bone marrow transplant. Unstimulated Tregs (CD4+CD25+CD127-), CD4+ non-Tregs (CD4+CD25-), CD4 and CD8 cells were FACS-sorted from thawed PBMCs. Before Treg sorting, thawed PBMCs were rested overnight at 37°C with around 220 IU/ml IL-2. The patients were a handful of recipients of combined kidney and bone marrow transplants from the ITN036ST trial, and samples were available only for these trial subjects. Healthy control blood was processed to PBMCs with a Ficoll density gradient and then cryopreserved, whereas patient PBMCs were collected both before and after transplant.

The sample here was Tregs from blood, taken before the transplant. The source is a human donor who received a combined kidney and bone marrow transplant. Here the chain combines TRBV5-1 and TRBJ2-7; the D call is possibly TRBD1 or TRBD2, each sharing 5 bases. DNA sequence: TGCGCCAGCAGCCACCGGGACGGCGGTTCCTACGAGCAGTACTTC. Its protein product is CASSHRDGGSYEQYF.